One sample yielded the 6 T cell receptor beta chains listed below, sequenced in a study of shared clonotypes between healthy human individuals. The data were produced by immunoSEQ multiplex PCR, yet TCRdb's version contains in-frame clones alone and is incomplete. The repertoire holds 2 million to 2.5 million clones, with 90% to 97% as singletons. Sequenced material: naive CD4+ T cells sorted from blood. Subset defined: CD45RA+ positively selected. These receptors were taken from a man younger than 30 in good health.

V usage is TRBV5-1 and J usage is TRBJ2-7; perhaps D is TRBD1 or TRBD2 (5 bases each). The CDR3 is 17 residues long. Germline assignment: CDR1 SGHRS and CDR2 YFSETQ. V was pared by 0 bases and J by 4 bases, with 20 bases between. In DNA, the CDR3 is TGCGCCAGCAGCTTGGGGGACGGCCACCTCCGACGGTACGAGCAGTACTTC. It specifies CASSLGDGHLRRYEQYF.

The genes are TRBV18 and TRBJ1-6; possible D gene TRBD1, 6 bases. Trimming stripped 3 bases from V and 14 bases from J, with 20 bases between. This CDR3 spans 15 amino acids. CDR1 and CDR2 from the germline V gene are KGHSH and LQKENI. The CDR3: CASSPAGTGAGALHF. The CDR3 DNA reads TGTGCCAGCTCACCGGCCGGGACGGGGGCCGGAGCCCTCCACTTT.

CDR3 sequence (DNA): TGCGCCAGCAGCAACCGGGAGTTGGGGAACACTGAAGCTTTCTTT. Its protein is CASSNRELGNTEAFF. The chain employs TRBV5-1 and TRBJ1-1; D call uncertain. V shed 4 bases and J shed 1 base, with 14 bases lying between them. The length of the CDR3 is 15 residues. Per germline, CDR1 SGHRS and CDR2 YFSETQ.

The rearrangement joins TRBV19 to TRBJ2-7; a weak D match, TRBD1 (6 bases). The germline V gene has CDR1 LNHDA and CDR2 SQIVND (reference sequence). The length of the CDR3 is 15 residues. V was shortened by 5 bases and J by 1 base, with 15 bases between the two germline ends. CDR3 sequence reads: CASSVVAGVSYEQYF. The CDR3 nucleotides are TGTGCCAGTAGTGTCGTGGCAGGGGTGTCCTACGAGCAGTACTTC.

The rearrangement uses TRBV11-3 and TRBJ2-1; 7 bases fit TRBD2. Germline trimming cut 3 bases from V and 7 bases from J; bases unmatched to any gene: 3. Per germline, CDR1 SGHNT and CDR2 YENEEA. There are 13 residues in the CDR3. The CDR3 bases are TGTGCCAGCAGCTTTCTTAGCGGGAATGAGCAGTTCTTC. Translated, it gives CASSFLSGNEQFF.

The chain joins TRBV18 to TRBJ2-3, with D perhaps matching TRBD1 (6 bases). This CDR3 contains 17 residues. Germline lookup yields CDR1 KGHSH and CDR2 LQKENI. V lost 3 bases and J lost 0, with 16 bases in between. The CDR3 spells CASSPRRPGASTDTQYF. The CDR3 coding sequence is TGTGCCAGCTCACCGAGGCGACCAGGGGCTAGCACAGATACGCAGTATTTT.